One sample yielded the 20 T cell receptor beta chains listed below, sequenced in a study of early T cells in non-severe SARS-CoV-2 infection. Using its own MiXCR run on the 5' RACE reads, TCRdb lists one record per CDR3 protein. The repertoire includes tens of thousands of distinct CDR3 sequences, 9.5% to 13% of them detected once, and 6% to 8% sits in the top ten. The input for sequencing was whole blood, taken at baseline. These receptor sequences come from an adult who was a healthcare worker with PCR-confirmed SARS-CoV-2 infection or an uninfected control (not recorded which).

By sample fraction, this clonotype is medium-sized. The chain recombines TRBV7-2 with TRBJ2-1; D is possibly TRBD2 (5 bases). The CDR3 has 15 residues. Trimming removed 5 bases at V and 2 bases at J, with 13 bases between. CDR1 is SGHTA and CDR2 is FQGNSA in the germline V gene. As DNA, the CDR3 is TGTGCCAGCAGCCTTGGACTTGAGGCCTACAATGAGCAGTTCTTC. It specifies CASSLGLEAYNEQFF.

The chain combines TRBV10-1 with TRBJ1-1; D ambiguous. Trimming cost V 5 bases and J 0 bases, with 16 bases left between them. The CDR3 extends over 16 amino acids. CDR1 is WNHNN and CDR2 is SYGVQD in the germline V gene (reference sequence). CDR3 sequence: CASSPLPGPLNTEAFF. For the CDR3, the DNA is TGCGCCAGCAGTCCTCTGCCCGGACCCTTGAACACTGAAGCTTTCTTT.

This clonotype was observed a handful of times. The rearrangement links TRBV11-2 to TRBJ1-4; D unresolved. V gave up 1 base and J gave up 6 bases, with 6 bases separating them. CDR1 SGHAT and CDR2 FQNNGV come from the germline V gene. CDR3 length: 13 amino acids. The CDR3 DNA reads as TGTGCCAGCAGCTTAGTCAATTATGAAAAACTGTTTTTT. It encodes CASSLVNYEKLFF. The full variable domain, with the rest looked up from reference TRBV11-2 and TRBJ1-4, is EAGVAQSPRYKIIEKRQSVAFWCNPISGHATLYWYQQILGQGPKLLIQFQNNGVVDDSQLPKDRFSAERLKGVDSTLKIQPAKLEDSAVYLCASSLVNYEKLFFGSGTQLSVL.

This clonotype was detected ten times or more. The chain links TRBV12-5 to TRBJ1-1; D is unresolved. There are 14 residues in the CDR3. V was trimmed by 3 bases and J by 7 bases, leaving 15 bases between them. Per the germline V gene, CDR1 is LGHNT and CDR2 is FRNRAP. In nucleotides, the CDR3 is TGTGCTAGTGGTTTCACACAGATTAGAATTGAAGCTTTCTTT. It specifies CASGFTQIRIEAFF.

This clonotype showed up many times. The chain employs TRBV2 and TRBJ2-2, with D perhaps matching TRBD1 (6 bases). Per the germline V gene, CDR1 is SNHLY and CDR2 is FYNNEI. V lost 2 bases and J lost 5, with 12 bases in between. This CDR3 comprises 15 residues. CDR3 coding DNA: TGTGCCAGCAGTGAAAAGCAGGGGCAAACCGGGGAGCTGTTTTTT. It is translated as CASSEKQGQTGELFF.

This clonotype was observed a few times. J is TRBJ2-7 and V is TRBV6-6, with D possibly matching TRBD2 (6 bases). V lost 2 bases and J lost 6, with 8 bases in between. The CDR3 loop spans 12 amino acids. Germline V gene sequence: CDR1 MNHNY, CDR2 SVGAGI (reference sequence). The CDR3 coding sequence is TGTGCCAGCAGTTACGGGGGAGGCGAGCAGTACTTC. Protein sequence: CASSYGGGEQYF.

Many counts were recorded for this clonotype. V usage is TRBV7-6 and J usage is TRBJ2-2; maybe TRBD2 (6 bases). The CDR3 length is 14 residues. Germline assignment: CDR1 SGHVS and CDR2 FNYEAQ. V lost 5 bases, J lost 6 bases, and 13 bases lay in between. CDR3 in amino acids: CASSLPPGAGELFF. The CDR3 DNA reads as TGTGCCAGCAGCCTTCCACCGGGGGCCGGGGAGCTGTTTTTT. The full variable domain, rest sourced from reference TRBV7-6 and TRBJ2-2, is GAGVSQSPRYKVTKRGQDVALRCDPISGHVSLYWYRQALGQGPEFLTYFNYEAQQDKSGLPNDRFSAERPEGSISTLTIQRTEQRDSAMYRCASSLPPGAGELFFGEGSRLTVL.

This clonotype showed up many times. This chain connects TRBV7-9 to TRBJ2-7; 15 bases match TRBD2. Germline V gene data show CDR1 as SEHNR and CDR2 as FQNEAQ (reference sequence). This CDR3 spans 19 amino acids. The junction had 15 bases not matched to a gene; V was cut back by 7 bases and J by 2 bases. The CDR3 region is CASTAPGTSGGTVPYEQYF. CDR3 nucleotides: TGTGCCAGCACCGCCCCCGGGACTAGCGGGGGGACTGTCCCCTACGAGCAGTACTTC.

This clonotype has more than one count but fewer than ten. V usage is TRBV5-6 and J usage is TRBJ2-7; the D gene is possibly TRBD1 (5 bases). The length of the CDR3 is 13 residues. V shed 0 bases and J shed 6 bases, with 10 bases lying between them. CDR1 and CDR2 from the germline V gene are SGHDT and YYEEEE. The CDR3 DNA follows: TGTGCCAGCAGCTTGGAGGGCGACAGCGAGCAGTACTTC. The encoded protein is CASSLEGDSEQYF.

This clonotype appeared many times. The chain recombines TRBV20-1 with TRBJ2-3, with 9 bases fitting TRBD2. Germline trimming cut 4 bases from V and 0 bases from J; bases unmatched to any gene: 2. Germline CDR1 DFQATT, CDR2 SNEGSKA (reference sequence). CDR3 size: 14 residues. The CDR3: CSATSGGSTDTQYF. CDR3 bases: TGCAGTGCTACAAGCGGGGGGAGCACAGATACGCAGTATTTT.

This chain uses TRBV30 with TRBJ2-2, with TRBD1 matching 7 bases. This CDR3 has 12 amino acids. The germline V gene encodes CDR1 GTSNPN and CDR2 SVGIG (reference sequence). The V gene end was trimmed by 5 bases and the J gene end by 6 bases; junction bases not matched to a gene: 3. CDR3 residues: CAWHTGAGELFF. As DNA, the CDR3 is TGTGCCTGGCATACAGGGGCCGGGGAGCTGTTTTTT.

This clonotype was seen ten or more times. The rearrangement joins TRBV24-1 to TRBJ2-6; 10 nucleotides line up with TRBD2. The V gene end was trimmed by 3 bases and the J gene end by 4 bases; junction bases not matched to a gene: 5. Germline V gene sequence: CDR1 KGHDR, CDR2 SFDVKD. The CDR3 has 17 amino acids. CDR3 residues: CATSDAGLATGANVLTF. The CDR3 DNA is TGTGCCACCAGTGATGCGGGACTAGCGACCGGGGCCAACGTCCTGACTTTC.

Ten or more counts support this clonotype. The chain has TRBV18 and TRBJ2-5, with D possibly TRBD1 on 5 matching bases. Trimming pared 8 bases from V and 2 bases from J, leaving 12 bases between. The germline V gene encodes CDR1 KGHSH and CDR2 LQKENI. CDR3 length equals 13 residues. The CDR3 DNA reads as TGTGCCAGCAGCCCTGACAGACAAGAGACCCAGTACTTC. This codes for CASSPDRQETQYF.

This clonotype was seen at least ten times. The chain uses TRBV5-1 and TRBJ2-3, with 7 positions matching TRBD2. Per the germline V gene, CDR1 is SGHRS and CDR2 is YFSETQ. The length of the CDR3 is 15 residues. The J segment lost 2 bases and the V segment lost 4 bases, leaving 7 bases of the junction unmatched. The CDR3 nucleotides are TGCGCCAGCAGCCCCCTCCGGGACTACACAGATACGCAGTATTTT. This gives the protein CASSPLRDYTDTQYF.

CDR3 sequence reads: CAISETLGQGNNSPLHF. The CDR3 DNA reads TGTGCCATCAGTGAAACACTGGGGCAGGGGAATAATTCACCCCTCCACTTT. The gene calls are TRBV10-3 and TRBJ1-6; weak D call: TRBD1 (6 bases). V was clipped by 3 bases and J by 5 bases, with 17 bases between them. Germline-derived CDR1 and CDR2 are ENHRY and SYGVKD. The CDR3 has 17 residues.

This clonotype was found a few times. The chain combines TRBV27 with TRBJ1-1; possible D gene TRBD1, 5 bases. The CDR3 totals 14 residues. V lost 7 bases, J lost 1 base, and 13 bases lay in between. Germline V gene lookup returns CDR1 MNHEY and CDR2 SMNVEV (reference sequence). The CDR3 DNA reads as TGTGCCAGCACCACGACAGTAAGGAACACTGAAGCTTTCTTT. Translating it yields CASTTTVRNTEAFF.

This chain uses TRBV2 with TRBJ2-7; weak D call: TRBD2 (6 bases). The CDR3 contains 14 residues. Germline loops: CDR1 SNHLY, CDR2 FYNNEI. V was shortened by 7 bases and J by 3 bases, with 16 bases between the two germline ends. The CDR3 here is CASTGGTPFYEQYF. The DNA of the CDR3 is TGTGCCAGCACTGGAGGGACGCCATTCTACGAGCAGTACTTC. Full variable domain (remainder filled in from reference TRBV2 and TRBJ2-7): EPEVTQTPSHQVTQMGQEVILRCVPISNHLYFYWYRQILGQKVEFLVSFYNNEISEKSEIFDDQFSVERPDGSNFTLKIRSTKLEDSAMYFCASTGGTPFYEQYFGPGTRLTVT.

The CDR3 spells CASSVGQGDSEKLFF. In DNA form, the CDR3 reads TGTGCCAGCAGCGTAGGGCAGGGCGACAGTGAAAAACTGTTTTTT. This sequence joins TRBV9 and TRBJ1-4; TRBD1 is a possible D gene (5 bases). The ends were cut back, 0 bases at V and 7 bases at J, with 13 bases in the middle. There are 15 residues in the CDR3. Germline V CDR1 and CDR2: SGDLS, YYNGEE.

This clonotype was counted only a few times. This chain joins TRBV29-1 and TRBJ2-7, with D maybe TRBD1 (5 bases). CDR3 length: 13 residues. Germline V CDR1 and CDR2: SQVTM, ANQGSEA. The ends were cut back, 4 bases at V and 3 bases at J, with 13 bases in the middle. CDR3 sequence: CSVGGRALYEQYF. The DNA for the CDR3 is TGCAGCGTTGGGGGCAGGGCCCTCTACGAGCAGTACTTC.

Only a few counts were recorded for this clonotype. The chain has TRBV7-9 and TRBJ2-3; 7 bases map to TRBD1. CDR3 length: 12 residues. Germline CDR1 SEHNR, CDR2 FQNEAQ (reference sequence). J gave up 7 bases and V 4 bases, and 2 bases lay outside the gene matches. The CDR3 region is CASSSQGNTQYF. The DNA of the CDR3 is TGTGCCAGCAGCTCACAGGGGAATACGCAGTATTTT.